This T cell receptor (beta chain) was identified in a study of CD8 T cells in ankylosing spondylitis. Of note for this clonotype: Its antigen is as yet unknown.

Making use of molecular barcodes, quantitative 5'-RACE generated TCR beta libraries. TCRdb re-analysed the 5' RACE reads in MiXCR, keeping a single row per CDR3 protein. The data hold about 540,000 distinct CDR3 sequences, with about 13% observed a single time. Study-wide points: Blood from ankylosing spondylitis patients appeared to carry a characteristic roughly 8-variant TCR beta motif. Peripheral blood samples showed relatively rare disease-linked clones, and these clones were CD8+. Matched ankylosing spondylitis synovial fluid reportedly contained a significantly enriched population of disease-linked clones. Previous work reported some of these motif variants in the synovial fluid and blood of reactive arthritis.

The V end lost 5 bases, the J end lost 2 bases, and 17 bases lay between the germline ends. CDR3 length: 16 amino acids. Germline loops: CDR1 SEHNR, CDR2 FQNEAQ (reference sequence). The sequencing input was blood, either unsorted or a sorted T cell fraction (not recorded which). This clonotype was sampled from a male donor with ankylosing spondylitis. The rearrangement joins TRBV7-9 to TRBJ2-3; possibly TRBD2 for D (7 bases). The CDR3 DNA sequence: TGTGCCAGCAGCCCCGAGGGGAGGGGGGACACAGATACGCAGTATTTT. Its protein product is CASSPEGRGDTDTQYF.